This T cell receptor (beta chain) appears in the sequencing data of a study of T cell responses to AZD1222 COVID-19 vaccine. Broader study findings: Spike-specific TCR breadth and depth rose after two AZD1222 doses. Clonal diversity was possibly underestimated, and white British individuals and females predominated among donors.

This table comes from immunoSEQ multiplex PCR, and its TCRdb copy is limited to in-frame clones, with some not included. The repertoire holds 90,000 to 110,000 clones, with roughly 80% as singletons. Of note for this clone: Its antigen is not known.

The material sequenced was peripheral blood, taken on day 0 of AZD1222 vaccination. This receptor was taken from an adult in good health.

Here the CDR3 reads CASSLGTGGLKTQYF. CDR3 in DNA: TGTGCCAGCAGCTTAGGAACAGGGGGCTTGAAGACCCAGTACTTC. The chain is built from TRBV7-9 and TRBJ2-5; the match to TRBD1 covers 9 bases. Germline V gene sequence: CDR1 SEHNR, CDR2 FQNEAQ (reference sequence). The CDR3 has 15 residues. Trimming removed 1 base from V and 6 bases from J; junction bases left unmatched: 6. The whole variable domain, remainder taken from reference TRBV7-9 and TRBJ2-5, is DTGVSQNPRHKITKRGQNVTFRCDPISEHNRLYWYRQTLGQGPEFLTYFQNEAQLEKSRLLSDRFSAERPKGSFSTLEIQRTEQGDSAMYLCASSLGTGGLKTQYFGPGTRLLVL.